This T cell receptor beta chain is from a study of T cells in Graves' hyperthyroidism and ophthalmopathy. RNA transcripts served as the template for amplifying TCR beta CDR3 regions. TCR CDR3 regions were first amplified by RT-PCR with HTBI primers. TCRdb fed the multiplex PCR reads into MiXCR, producing one record per CDR3 protein. The profile shows nearly 250,000 distinct CDR3 sequences, almost 25% of them singletons. Many counts were recorded for this clonotype. Its matching antigen is unknown. Trimming pared 4 bases from V and 4 bases from J, leaving 22 bases between. CDR3 length: 17 residues. Germline V gene sequence: CDR1 SNHLY, CDR2 FYNNEI. Duration under 3 months, a NOSPECS grade of at least 4, and a Clinical Activity Score of at least 3 characterized the ophthalmopathy patients. Notes on the study in general: Blood also showed most of the thyroid clonotypes that were expanded above 0.001. The model identified upcoming ophthalmopathy a median approximately six months ahead of onset.

The rearrangement uses TRBV2 and TRBJ1-2, with no clear D. The clonotype originates from a woman in her 40s with Graves' ophthalmopathy. What was sequenced was blood. The CDR3 nucleotides are TGTGCCAGCAGTGGGAGGATACAGAACGGTCCTTCCTATGGCTACACCTTC. Amino acids: CASSGRIQNGPSYGYTF. The full variable domain, completed using reference TRBV2 and TRBJ1-2, is EPEVTQTPSHQVTQMGQEVILRCVPISNHLYFYWYRQILGQKVEFLVSFYNNEISEKSEIFDDQFSVERPDGSNFTLKIRSTKLEDSAMYFCASSGRIQNGPSYGYTFGSGTRLTVV.